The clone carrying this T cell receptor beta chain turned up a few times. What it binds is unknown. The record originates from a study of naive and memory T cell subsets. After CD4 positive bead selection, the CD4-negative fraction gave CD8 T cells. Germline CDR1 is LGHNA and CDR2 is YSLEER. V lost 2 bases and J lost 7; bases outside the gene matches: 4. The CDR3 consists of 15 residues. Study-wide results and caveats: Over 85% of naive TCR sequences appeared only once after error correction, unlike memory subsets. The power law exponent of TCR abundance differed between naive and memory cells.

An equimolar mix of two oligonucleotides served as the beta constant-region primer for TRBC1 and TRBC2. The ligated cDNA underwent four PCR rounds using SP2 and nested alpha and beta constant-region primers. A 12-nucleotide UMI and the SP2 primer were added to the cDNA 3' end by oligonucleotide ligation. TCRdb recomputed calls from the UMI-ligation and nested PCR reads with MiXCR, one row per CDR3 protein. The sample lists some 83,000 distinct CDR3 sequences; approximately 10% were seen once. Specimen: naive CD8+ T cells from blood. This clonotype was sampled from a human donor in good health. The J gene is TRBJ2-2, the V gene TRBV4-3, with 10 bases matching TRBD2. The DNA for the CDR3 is TGCGCCAGCAGCCAAACTAGACTAGCGGGCGGGGAGCTGTTTTTT. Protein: CASSQTRLAGGELFF.